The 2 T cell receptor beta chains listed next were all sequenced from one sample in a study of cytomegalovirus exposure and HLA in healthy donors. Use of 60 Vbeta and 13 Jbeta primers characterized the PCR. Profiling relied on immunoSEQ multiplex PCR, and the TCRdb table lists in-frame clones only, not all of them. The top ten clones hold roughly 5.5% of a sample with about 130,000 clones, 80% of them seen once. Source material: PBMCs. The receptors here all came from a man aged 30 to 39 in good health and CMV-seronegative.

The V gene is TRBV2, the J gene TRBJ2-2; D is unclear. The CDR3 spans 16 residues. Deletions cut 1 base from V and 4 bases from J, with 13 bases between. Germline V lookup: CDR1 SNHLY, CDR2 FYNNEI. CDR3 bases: TGTGCCAGCAGTGAAGTTTTCCTGCCGGTCACCGGGGAGCTGTTTTTT. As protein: CASSEVFLPVTGELFF. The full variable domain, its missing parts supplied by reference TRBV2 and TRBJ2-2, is EPEVTQTPSHQVTQMGQEVILRCVPISNHLYFYWYRQILGQKVEFLVSFYNNEISEKSEIFDDQFSVERPDGSNFTLKIRSTKLEDSAMYFCASSEVFLPVTGELFFGEGSRLTVL.

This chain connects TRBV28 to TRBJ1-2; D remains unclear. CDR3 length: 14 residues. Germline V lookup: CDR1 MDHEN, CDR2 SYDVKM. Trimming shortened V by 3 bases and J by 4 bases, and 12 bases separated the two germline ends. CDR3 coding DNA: TGTGCCAGCAGTTTTGTTAGAGAGAGCTATGGCTACACCTTC. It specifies CASSFVRESYGYTF.